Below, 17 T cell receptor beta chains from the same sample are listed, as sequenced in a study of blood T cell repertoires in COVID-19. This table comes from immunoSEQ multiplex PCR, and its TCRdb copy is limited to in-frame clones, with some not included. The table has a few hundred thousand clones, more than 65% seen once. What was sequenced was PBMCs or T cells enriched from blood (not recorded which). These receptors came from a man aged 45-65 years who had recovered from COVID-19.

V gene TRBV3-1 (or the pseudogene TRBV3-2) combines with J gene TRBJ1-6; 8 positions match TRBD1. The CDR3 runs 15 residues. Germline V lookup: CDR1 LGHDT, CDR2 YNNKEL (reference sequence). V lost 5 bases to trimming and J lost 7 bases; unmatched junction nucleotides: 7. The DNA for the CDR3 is TGTGCCAGCAGCTCATATGACAGGGGAAATTCACCCCTCCACTTT. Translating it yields CASSSYDRGNSPLHF.

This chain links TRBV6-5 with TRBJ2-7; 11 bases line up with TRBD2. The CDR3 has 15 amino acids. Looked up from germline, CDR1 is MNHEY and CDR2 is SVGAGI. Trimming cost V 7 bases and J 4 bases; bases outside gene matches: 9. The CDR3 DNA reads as TGTGCCAGCACCACCCTAGCGGGAGGACCTTACGAGCAGTACTTC. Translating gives CASTTLAGGPYEQYF.

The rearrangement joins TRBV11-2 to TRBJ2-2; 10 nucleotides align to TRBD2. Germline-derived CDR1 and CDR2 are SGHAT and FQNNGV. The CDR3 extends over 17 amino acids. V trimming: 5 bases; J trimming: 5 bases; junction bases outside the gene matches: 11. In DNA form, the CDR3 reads TGTGCCAGCAGCGGTCGAGCGGGAGGGCCATATACCGGGGAGCTGTTTTTT. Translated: CASSGRAGGPYTGELFF.

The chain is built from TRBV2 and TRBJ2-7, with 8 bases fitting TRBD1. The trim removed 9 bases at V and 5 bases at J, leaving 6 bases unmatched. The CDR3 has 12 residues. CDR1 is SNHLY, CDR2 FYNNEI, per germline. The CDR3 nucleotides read TGTGCCAGGGGGGACAGGTCCAACGAGCAGTACTTC. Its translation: CARGDRSNEQYF.

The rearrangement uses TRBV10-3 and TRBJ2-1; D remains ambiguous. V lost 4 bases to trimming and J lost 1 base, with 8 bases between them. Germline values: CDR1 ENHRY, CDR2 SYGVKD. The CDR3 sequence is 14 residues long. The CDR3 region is CAISATHSYNEQFF. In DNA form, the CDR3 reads TGTGCCATCAGTGCGACTCATTCCTACAATGAGCAGTTCTTC.

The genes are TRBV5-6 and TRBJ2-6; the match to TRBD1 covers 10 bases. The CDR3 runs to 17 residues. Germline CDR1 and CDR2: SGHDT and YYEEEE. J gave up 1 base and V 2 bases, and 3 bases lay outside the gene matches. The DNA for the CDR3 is TGTGCCAGCAGCTTATCGGGACAGGGGTCTGGGGCCAACGTCCTGACTTTC. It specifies CASSLSGQGSGANVLTF.

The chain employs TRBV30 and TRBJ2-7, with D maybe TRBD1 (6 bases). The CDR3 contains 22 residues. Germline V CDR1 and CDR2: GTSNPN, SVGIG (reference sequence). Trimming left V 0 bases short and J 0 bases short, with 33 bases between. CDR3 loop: CAWSVEFRLDRLGIPSSYEQYF. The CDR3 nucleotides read TGTGCCTGGAGTGTAGAGTTCCGTCTAGACAGGCTTGGGATCCCGAGCTCCTACGAGCAGTACTTC.

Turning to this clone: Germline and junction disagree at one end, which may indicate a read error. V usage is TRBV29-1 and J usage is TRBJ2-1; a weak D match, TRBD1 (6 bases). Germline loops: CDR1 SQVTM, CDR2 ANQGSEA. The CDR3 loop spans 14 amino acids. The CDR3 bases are TGCAGCGTTCAAGACAGGCTGACCTACAATGAGCAGTTCTTC. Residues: CSVQDRLTYNEQFF.

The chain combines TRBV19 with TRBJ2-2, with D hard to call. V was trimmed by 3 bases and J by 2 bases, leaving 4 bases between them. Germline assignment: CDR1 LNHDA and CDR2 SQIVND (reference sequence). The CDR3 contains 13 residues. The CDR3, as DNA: TGTGCCAGTAGTATGACTAACACCGGGGAGCTGTTTTTT. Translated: CASSMTNTGELFF.

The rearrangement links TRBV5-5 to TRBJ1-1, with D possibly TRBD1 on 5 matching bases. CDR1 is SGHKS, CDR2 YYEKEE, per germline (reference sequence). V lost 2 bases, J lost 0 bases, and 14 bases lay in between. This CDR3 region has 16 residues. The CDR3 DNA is TGTGCCAGCAGCTTAACTACAGGATACATGAACACTGAAGCTTTCTTT. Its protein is CASSLTTGYMNTEAFF.

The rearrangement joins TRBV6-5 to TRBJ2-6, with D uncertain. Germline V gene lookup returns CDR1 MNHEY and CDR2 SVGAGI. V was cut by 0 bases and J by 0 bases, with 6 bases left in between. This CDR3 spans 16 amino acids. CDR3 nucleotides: TGTGCCAGCAGTTACTCGTTCCGCTCTGGGGCCAACGTCCTGACTTTC. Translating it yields CASSYSFRSGANVLTF.

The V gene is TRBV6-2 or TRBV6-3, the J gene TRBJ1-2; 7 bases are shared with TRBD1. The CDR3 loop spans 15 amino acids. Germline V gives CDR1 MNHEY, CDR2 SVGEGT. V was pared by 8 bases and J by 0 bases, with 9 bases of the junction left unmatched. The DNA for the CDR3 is TGTGCCAGCCGCCCGTCACAGGGGACTAACTATGGCTACACCTTC. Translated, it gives CASRPSQGTNYGYTF.

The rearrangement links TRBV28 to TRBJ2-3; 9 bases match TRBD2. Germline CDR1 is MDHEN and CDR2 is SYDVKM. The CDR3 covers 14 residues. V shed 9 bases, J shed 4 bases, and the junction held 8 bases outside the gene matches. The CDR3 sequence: CASELAGQADTQYF. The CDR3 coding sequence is TGTGCCAGTGAACTAGCGGGCCAGGCAGATACGCAGTATTTT.

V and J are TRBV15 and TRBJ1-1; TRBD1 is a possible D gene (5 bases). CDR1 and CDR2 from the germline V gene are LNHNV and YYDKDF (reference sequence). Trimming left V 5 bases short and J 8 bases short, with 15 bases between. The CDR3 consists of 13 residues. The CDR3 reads CATSLIGVGEAFF. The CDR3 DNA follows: TGTGCCACCAGCCTCATAGGGGTAGGAGAAGCTTTCTTT. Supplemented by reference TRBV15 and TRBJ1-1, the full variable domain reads DAMVIQNPRYQVTQFGKPVTLSCSQTLNHNVMYWYQQKSSQAPKLLFHYYDKDFNNEADTPDNFQSRRPNTSFCFLDIRSPGLGDTAMYLCATSLIGVGEAFFGQGTRLTVV.

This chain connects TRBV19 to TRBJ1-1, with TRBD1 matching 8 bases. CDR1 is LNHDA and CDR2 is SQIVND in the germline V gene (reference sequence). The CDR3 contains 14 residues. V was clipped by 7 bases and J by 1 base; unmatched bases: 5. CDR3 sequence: CASTKDRANTEAFF. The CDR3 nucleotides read TGTGCCAGTACTAAGGACAGGGCGAACACTGAAGCTTTCTTT.

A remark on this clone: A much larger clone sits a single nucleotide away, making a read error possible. The CDR3: CASSFPFGEASFYNSPLHF. The CDR3 nucleotides read TGTGCCAGCAGCTTCCCCTTTGGGGAGGCAAGCTTCTATAATTCACCCCTCCACTTT. The chain carries TRBV7-2 and TRBJ1-6; D not certain. There are 19 residues in the CDR3. V lost 3 bases, J lost 3 bases, and 21 bases lay in between. Germline assignment: CDR1 SGHTA and CDR2 FQGNSA.

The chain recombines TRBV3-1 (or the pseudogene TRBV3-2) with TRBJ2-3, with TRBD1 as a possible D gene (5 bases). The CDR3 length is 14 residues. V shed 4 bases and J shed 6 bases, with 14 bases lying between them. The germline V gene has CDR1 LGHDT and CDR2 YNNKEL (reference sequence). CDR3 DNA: TGTGCCAGCAGCCCCCCTGTTACAGGCGATACGCAGTATTTT. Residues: CASSPPVTGDTQYF.